A single sample is the source of the 5 T cell receptor beta chains below, sequenced in a study of neoadjuvant anti-PD-1 for oral cavity cancer. Noted time point: after neoadjuvant nivolumab, at surgical resection. Generated by immunoSEQ multiplex PCR, the TCRdb table keeps only in-frame clones and is missing some. The sample records tens of thousands of clones, 25% to 35% being singletons. The source material was tumor tissue, sampled after nivolumab (anti-PD-1) treatment. The receptors shown here come from a person between 40 and 80 years old with oral cavity squamous cell carcinoma.

DNA for the CDR3: TGTGCCAGCAGCCAAGGGATAACTAGCGGGGGACTAAATGAGCAGTTCTTC. It specifies CASSQGITSGGLNEQFF. The chain uses TRBV4-2 and TRBJ2-1, with 11 positions matching TRBD2. The CDR3 runs to 17 residues. J gave up 7 bases and V 1 base, and 9 bases lay outside the gene matches. CDR1 is LGHNA and CDR2 is YNFKEQ in the germline V gene.

The chain uses TRBV20-1 and TRBJ1-5; D call uncertain. Between the trimmed V and J ends, which lost 6 bases and 9 bases, there was a span of 12 bases. This CDR3 is built from 11 residues. The germline V gene has CDR1 DFQATT and CDR2 SNEGSKA (reference sequence). The CDR3 sequence is CSASLGTPQHF. In nucleotides, the CDR3 is TGCAGTGCCTCCTTGGGCACGCCCCAGCATTTT.

This chain joins TRBV9 and TRBJ2-7; D gene uncertain. This CDR3 has 15 amino acids. CDR1 is SGDLS and CDR2 is YYNGEE in the germline V gene. Between the trimmed V and J ends, which lost 3 bases and 4 bases, there was a span of 17 bases. Here the CDR3 DNA reads TGTGCCAGCAGCGCTCCCGGTGGGGTCCCTTACGAGCAGTACTTC. It encodes CASSAPGGVPYEQYF. Full variable domain (rest looked up from reference TRBV9 and TRBJ2-7): DSGVTQTPKHLITATGQRVTLRCSPRSGDLSVYWYQQSLDQGLQFLIQYYNGEERAKGNILERFSAQQFPDLHSELNLSSLELGDSALYFCASSAPGGVPYEQYFGPGTRLTVT.

This clone qualifies as medium-sized. The chain combines TRBV11-1 with TRBJ2-1; 9 bases map to TRBD1. Trimming cost V 4 bases and J 2 bases; bases outside gene matches: 3. The CDR3 runs to 15 residues. Per germline, CDR1 SGHAT and CDR2 FQDESV (reference sequence). The CDR3 sequence: CASSSDRGAYNEQFF. The DNA for the CDR3 is TGTGCCAGCAGCTCGGACAGGGGCGCCTACAATGAGCAGTTCTTC.

The V and J genes are TRBV28 and TRBJ1-2; the match to TRBD1 covers 9 bases. The CDR3 is 13 residues long. Losses at the gene ends were 7 bases for V and 4 bases for J; bases not matched to a gene: 4. CDR1 is MDHEN and CDR2 is SYDVKM in the germline V gene. CDR3 sequence reads: CASMGDRVYGYTF. The CDR3, as DNA: TGTGCCAGCATGGGGGACAGGGTCTATGGCTACACCTTC.